Listed below are T cell receptor beta chains from one sample, sequenced in a study of PD-1 blockade in classical Hodgkin lymphoma. The table came from immunoSEQ multiplex PCR; TCRdb's copy has only in-frame clones and leaves some out. The sample holds 95,000 to 100,000 clones; around 88% are singletons and the top ten take about 6.1%. Sample: peripheral blood mononuclear cells (PBMCs), taken before the second cycle of nivolumab. Receptor source: a human donor with classical Hodgkin lymphoma. Both conserved end residues are part of each CDR3. D genes are given only for firm matches. The size entry is marked missing in some rows and otherwise reads once, few, many or a size class.

clone size,V gene,D gene,J gene,CDR3 length,CDR3 protein,CDR3 DNA
.,TRBV11-3,.,TRBJ2-5,14,CASSLARSAETQYF,TGTGCCAGCAGCTTAGCTAGGTCGGCGGAGACCCAGTACTTC
.,TRBV5-1,TRBD1,TRBJ1-1,17,CASSYGGRTGATTEAFF,TGCGCCAGCAGCTACGGGGGGAGGACAGGGGCGACCACTGAAGCTTTCTTT
.,TRBV5-5,.,TRBJ1-2,15,CASSFVGTRTGGYTF,TGTGCCAGCAGCTTCGTGGGGACCCGGACGGGGGGCTACACCTTC
.,TRBV4-2,.,TRBJ2-7,12,CASRGLRDEQYF,TGTGCCAGCAGGGGACTTAGGGACGAGCAGTACTTC
.,TRBV5-1,TRBD1,TRBJ2-2,15,CASSFDRDDTGELFF,TGCGCCAGCAGCTTTGACAGGGACGACACCGGGGAGCTGTTTTTT
.,TRBV11-2,.,TRBJ2-7,14,CASSFTGFSYEQYF,TGTGCCAGCAGCTTTACAGGGTTTTCCTACGAGCAGTACTTC
once,TRBV9,.,TRBJ2-7,15,CASSVGYESSYEQYF,TGTGCCAGCAGCGTAGGGTACGAGAGCTCCTACGAGCAGTACTTC
.,TRBV19,.,TRBJ2-1,14,CASSTGGVYHEQFF,TGTGCCAGTAGTACAGGGGGGGTGTACCATGAGCAGTTCTTC
few,TRBV10-3,TRBD1,TRBJ1-2,14,CATGRDRDPYGYTF,TGTGCCACAGGCCGGGACAGGGACCCCTATGGCTACACCTTC
.,TRBV9,TRBD1,TRBJ2-7,14,CASSVQGVPYEQYF,TGTGCCAGCAGCGTACAGGGGGTACCCTACGAGCAGTACTTC
.,TRBV6-1,.,TRBJ1-6,15,CASTPGGGHNSPLHF,TGTGCCAGCACCCCGGGGGGAGGGCATAATTCACCCCTCCACTTT
.,TRBV6-1,.,TRBJ2-7,13,CASRWTAGGEQYF,TGTGCCAGCAGATGGACTGCCGGTGGGGAGCAGTACTTC
.,TRBV5-6,.,TRBJ2-1,18,CASSLEGSTSISYNEQFF,TGTGCCAGCAGCTTGGAGGGGTCTACTAGCATCTCCTACAATGAGCAGTTCTTC
.,TRBV7-8,TRBD1,TRBJ2-7,17,CASSRDRGLNLFYEQYF,TGTGCCAGCAGCCGGGACAGGGGACTAAACTTATTCTACGAGCAGTACTTC
.,TRBV10-3,.,TRBJ2-7,13,CAIRRDSSYEQYF,TGTGCCATCAGGCGGGACAGCTCCTACGAGCAGTACTTC
.,TRBV18,.,TRBJ1-1,18,CASSPDGRSAFENTEAFF,TGTGCCAGCTCACCAGATGGGAGAAGCGCATTTGAGAACACTGAAGCTTTCTTT
.,TRBV5-4,.,TRBJ2-1,15,CASSMAANSYNEQFF,TGTGCCAGCAGCATGGCAGCGAACTCCTACAATGAGCAGTTCTTC
.,TRBV19,.,TRBJ2-1,15,CASSKDGDSYNEQFF,TGTGCCAGTAGTAAGGACGGTGACTCCTACAATGAGCAGTTCTTC
once,TRBV10-3,.,TRBJ2-7,15,CAISGTASADNEQYF,TGTGCCATCAGTGGGACAGCCTCGGCAGATAACGAGCAGTACTTC
.,TRBV5-4,.,TRBJ2-7,14,CASSLVGDPYEQYF,TGTGCCAGCAGCTTGGTAGGGGACCCCTACGAGCAGTACTTC
once,TRBV5-6,.,TRBJ2-3,14,CASSPGLTTDTQYF,TGTGCCAGCAGCCCGGGACTCACCACAGATACGCAGTATTTT
.,TRBV7-2,.,TRBJ2-7,17,CASSFYGSGAGSYEQYF,TGTGCCAGCAGCTTCTATGGGTCAGGGGCGGGCTCCTACGAGCAGTACTTC
.,TRBV9,.,TRBJ1-3,15,CASSSKQDIGNTIYF,TGTGCCAGCAGCTCAAAACAGGATATCGGAAACACCATATATTTT